This is a list of T cell receptor beta chains from one sample in a study of quantifying T cell responses using KT2 cells. TCRdb called the UMI-ligation and nested PCR reads again in MiXCR, with one record for every CDR3 protein. The sample contains over 55,000 distinct CDR3 sequences, 10% to 15% of which appear only once. Sequencing input: PBMCs spiked with cells of the T cell clone KT2. All receptors come from a human donor. Each CDR3 is given with its conserved first and last residue.

V gene,J gene,CDR3 protein
TRBV29-1,TRBJ1-4,CSVVRGGEEKLFF
TRBV20-1,TRBJ2-6,CSARPESSGANVLTF
TRBV13,TRBJ1-5,CASSLGPPGRGQPQHF
TRBV27,TRBJ1-6,CASSSFGSPLHF
TRBV7-6,TRBJ2-7,CASSSEAGYEQYF
TRBV12-3/TRBV12-4,TRBJ2-7,CASSRDGFYEQYF
TRBV30,TRBJ1-1,CAYDRGLNTEAFF
TRBV10-2,TRBJ1-5,CASSRDRGRIGNQPQHF
TRBV6-6,TRBJ1-5,CASSGHFFNQPQHF
TRBV5-1,TRBJ2-1,CASSTLGRGPYNEQFF
TRBV24-1,TRBJ1-2,CATSEGVFRGYTF
TRBV13,TRBJ1-1,CASSLGEPMNTEAFF
TRBV2,TRBJ1-1,CASSTGLLGVEAFF